The 26 T cell receptor beta chains below all came from one sample that was sequenced in a study of blood T cell repertoires in COVID-19 (TCRdb year 2020). Receptor libraries were prepared by the immunoSEQ multiplex PCR assay. Not all clones reach the TCRdb copy of this immuneACCESS table, which keeps in-frame sequences only. Checked studies attribute under half of the gap to unresolved V genes and leave the rest unexplained. The sample table records about 210,000 clones; less than 85% of these occur just once. The ten top clones hold around 7.3% of the sample. Sequencing used peripheral blood. These receptors were collected from an older woman with acute or convalescent COVID-19.

V and J are TRBV5-4 and TRBJ2-3; TRBD2 matches at 7 bases. The ends lost 4 bases at V and 11 bases at J; junction bases unmatched: 7. From germline, CDR1 is SGHNT and CDR2 YYREEE (reference sequence). The CDR3 loop spans 12 amino acids. CDR3 DNA sequence: TGTGCCAGCAGCGTCGGACTAGAAGGGCAGTATTTT. It translates to CASSVGLEGQYF.

The V gene is TRBV5-1, the J gene TRBJ2-3; 8 nucleotides match TRBD2. V was pared by 0 bases and J by 1 base, with 1 base of the junction left unmatched. CDR1 is SGHRS, CDR2 YFSETQ, per germline. The CDR3 runs to 15 residues. The CDR3 loop reads CASSLGSGGTDTQYF. In DNA, the CDR3 is TGCGCCAGCAGCTTGGGTAGCGGGGGCACAGATACGCAGTATTTT.

The chain combines TRBV7-6 with TRBJ1-5; TRBD1 agrees at 10 bases. The CDR3 has 16 amino acids. Trimming removed 5 bases from V and 6 bases from J; junction bases left unmatched: 10. Germline V gene data show CDR1 as SGHVS and CDR2 as FNYEAQ. The DNA of the CDR3 is TGTGCCAGCAGCGGCCGGGACAGGGGACAAGGTCAGCCCCAGCATTTT. It codes for CASSGRDRGQGQPQHF. Complete variable domain (other parts from reference TRBV7-6 and TRBJ1-5): GAGVSQSPRYKVTKRGQDVALRCDPISGHVSLYWYRQALGQGPEFLTYFNYEAQQDKSGLPNDRFSAERPEGSISTLTIQRTEQRDSAMYRCASSGRDRGQGQPQHFGDGTRLSIL.

V usage is TRBV7-6 and J usage is TRBJ2-7, with 7 nucleotides matching TRBD2. The V and J ends lost 0 bases and 3 bases, in that order; junction bases with no gene match: 8. Germline-derived CDR1 and CDR2 are SGHVS and FNYEAQ. The CDR3 is made up of 16 amino acids. The CDR3 DNA reads as TGTGCCAGCAGCTTAGCGCAGTTTGGCGGGGGCTACGAGCAGTACTTC. Its translation: CASSLAQFGGGYEQYF.

V usage is TRBV6-5 and J usage is TRBJ1-4; D is unresolved. This CDR3 has 14 amino acids. V was shortened by 3 bases and J by 5 bases, with 10 bases between the two germline ends. Germline values: CDR1 MNHEY, CDR2 SVGAGI. As DNA, the CDR3 is TGTGCCAGCAGTTATGGCAGACTCAATGAAAAACTGTTTTTT. It encodes CASSYGRLNEKLFF.

The chain combines TRBV5-4 with TRBJ2-3, with unresolved D. Trimming took off 2 bases at V and 2 bases at J, with 6 bases between the two ends. From germline, CDR1 is SGHNT and CDR2 YYREEE (reference sequence). There are 13 residues in the CDR3. The CDR3 DNA follows: TGTGCCAGCAGCTTTGGCAACACAGATACGCAGTATTTT. It is translated as CASSFGNTDTQYF. The whole variable domain, remainder taken from reference TRBV5-4 and TRBJ2-3, is ETGVTQSPTHLIKTRGQQVTLRCSSQSGHNTVSWYQQALGQGPQFIFQYYREEENGRGNFPPRFSGLQFPNYSSELNVNALELDDSALYLCASSFGNTDTQYFGPGTRLTVL.

The chain has TRBV6-2 or TRBV6-3 and TRBJ2-3; TRBD2 aligns across 9 bases. V lost 2 bases and J lost 0; bases outside the gene matches: 9. This CDR3 has 18 amino acids. Germline-derived CDR1 and CDR2 are MNHEY and SVGEGT. CDR3 loop: CASSYPSGGPTSTDTQYF. DNA for the CDR3: TGTGCCAGCAGTTACCCCAGCGGGGGGCCCACTAGCACAGATACGCAGTATTTT.

This clone was counted only a few times. The rearrangement joins TRBV28 to TRBJ1-2, with TRBD1 identical over 7 bases. After removal of 2 bases from V and 2 bases from J, the junction contained 2 bases not matched to a gene. This CDR3 is 14 amino acids long. Germline CDR1 reads MDHEN; CDR2 reads SYDVKM. The CDR3 loop reads CASSLQTGNYGYTF. CDR3 nucleotides: TGTGCCAGCAGTTTACAGACAGGGAACTATGGCTACACCTTC.

The V call is TRBV3-1 (or the pseudogene TRBV3-2), the J call TRBJ2-4, with TRBD2 matching 9 bases. Germline CDR1 reads LGHDT; CDR2 reads YNNKEL (reference sequence). The junction had 13 bases not matched to a gene; V was cut back by 0 bases and J by 1 base. The CDR3 runs to 20 residues. The CDR3 protein is CASSQDQFRGGAAAKNIQYF. DNA for the CDR3: TGTGCCAGCAGCCAAGATCAGTTTCGCGGGGGGGCCGCGGCCAAAAACATTCAGTACTTC.

V gene TRBV10-3 combines with J gene TRBJ2-5; D is perhaps TRBD2 (5 bases). V shed 6 bases and J shed 5 bases, with 16 bases lying between them. CDR1 and CDR2 from the germline V gene are ENHRY and SYGVKD. This CDR3 has 14 residues. The chain's CDR3 is CAIRSTRDLETQYF. The CDR3 bases are TGTGCCATCAGAAGCACCCGGGATTTGGAGACCCAGTACTTC.

The chain couples TRBV11-2 to TRBJ1-1; D is ambiguous. Trimming stripped 1 base from V and 4 bases from J, with 13 bases between. Germline values: CDR1 SGHAT, CDR2 FQNNGV. The CDR3 spans 15 residues. The CDR3 region is CASSLGRFRVTEAFF. In nucleotides, the CDR3 is TGTGCCAGCAGCTTAGGGAGGTTTCGGGTCACTGAAGCTTTCTTT.

V and J are TRBV19 and TRBJ2-3; TRBD2 matches 9 bases. J lost 4 bases, V lost 7 bases, and 9 bases had no gene match. CDR1 and CDR2 (germline): LNHDA, SQIVND (reference sequence). This CDR3 comprises 15 residues. The CDR3 here is CASTPIAGVADTQYF. The CDR3 bases are TGTGCCAGTACCCCAATAGCGGGGGTCGCAGATACGCAGTATTTT.

The rearrangement uses TRBV12-3 or TRBV12-4 and TRBJ1-1; 9 bases align to TRBD1. The ends lost 9 bases at V and 5 bases at J; junction bases unmatched: 7. The CDR3 is made up of 13 amino acids. CDR3 residues: CASNLQGATEAFF. CDR3 nucleotides: TGTGCCAGTAACCTACAGGGGGCGACTGAAGCTTTCTTT.

This clone was seen a few times. V is TRBV2 and J is TRBJ1-4; 7 bases match TRBD1. With V trimmed by 6 bases and J by 4 bases, 5 bases remained unmatched. CDR3 size: 14 residues. CDR1 and CDR2 (germline): SNHLY, FYNNEI. DNA of the CDR3: TGTGCCAGCAGGTCGACAGGGCGTAATGAAAAACTGTTTTTT. Its protein product is CASRSTGRNEKLFF.

V and J are TRBV19 and TRBJ2-5; TRBD1 matches 9 bases. Germline V gene data show CDR1 as LNHDA and CDR2 as SQIVND (reference sequence). This CDR3 spans 15 amino acids. V trimming: 5 bases; J trimming: 5 bases; junction bases outside the gene matches: 9. CDR3 in amino acids: CASSSLQGAGETQYF. In DNA form, the CDR3 reads TGTGCCAGTAGTTCACTACAGGGGGCTGGGGAGACCCAGTACTTC.

V gene TRBV13 combines with J gene TRBJ2-5; D is perhaps TRBD1 (6 bases). CDR1 and CDR2 from the germline V gene are PRHDT and FYEKMQ (reference sequence). CDR3 length: 14 residues. Trimming removed 5 bases at V and 5 bases at J, with 15 bases between. The CDR3 sequence is CASSRRRGIETQYF. DNA for the CDR3: TGTGCCAGCAGCCGACGCAGGGGTATCGAGACCCAGTACTTC.

The rearrangement joins TRBV7-9 to TRBJ1-6; 8 nucleotides align to TRBD1. V lost 1 base to trimming and J lost 7 bases; unmatched junction nucleotides: 3. The V gene's germline CDR1 is SEHNR and CDR2 FQNEAQ (reference sequence). The CDR3 consists of 15 residues. Here the CDR3 reads CASSLVSGGNSPLHF. CDR3 coding DNA: TGTGCCAGCAGCTTAGTGTCAGGGGGCAATTCACCCCTCCACTTT.

V gene TRBV5-8 combines with J gene TRBJ2-7; TRBD1 agrees at 12 bases. Germline assignment: CDR1 SGHTS and CDR2 YDEGEE. This CDR3 region has 15 residues. V dropped 7 bases and J dropped 6; count of bases not matched to a gene: 11. The DNA for the CDR3 is TGTGCCAGCCTTGGAGTGGGGGACAGGGGGCGCGAGCAGTACTTC. This encodes CASLGVGDRGREQYF.

The genes are TRBV7-8 and TRBJ1-1, with D tentatively TRBD1 (5 bases). Germline V gene sequence: CDR1 SGHVS, CDR2 FQNEAQ. This CDR3 comprises 16 residues. Trimming removed 5 bases from V and 1 base from J, with 17 bases in between. The CDR3 region is CASSRRWQGGNTEAFF. CDR3 nucleotides: TGTGCCAGCAGCCGACGCTGGCAGGGCGGGAACACTGAAGCTTTCTTT.

This chain links TRBV10-2 with TRBJ1-6; D is unresolved. With 10 bases removed from V and 4 bases from J, the gap between germline ends came to 14 bases. The germline gives CDR1 WSHSY, CDR2 SAAADI. The CDR3 is made up of 14 amino acids. The CDR3 region is CATKKEGYNSPLHF. CDR3 in DNA: TGCGCCACAAAAAAGGAGGGATATAATTCACCCCTCCACTTT.

The rearrangement joins TRBV7-6 to TRBJ2-1; 8 nucleotides line up with TRBD1. The ends lost 9 bases at V and 4 bases at J; junction bases unmatched: 11. The CDR3 totals 15 residues. Per germline, CDR1 SGHVS and CDR2 FNYEAQ. The CDR3 sequence is CASSTGATHYNEQFF. CDR3 nucleotides: TGTGCCAGTTCGACAGGGGCCACTCATTACAATGAGCAGTTCTTC.

The V and J genes are TRBV5-6 and TRBJ1-5; possibly TRBD1 for D (6 bases). V lost 2 bases, J lost 6 bases, and 18 bases lay in between. The CDR3 has 16 residues. Germline CDR1 and CDR2: SGHDT and YYEEEE. CDR3 coding DNA: TGTGCCAGCAGCTTAACCGGGCAGGGGTTCAGTCAGCCCCAGCATTTT. This codes for CASSLTGQGFSQPQHF.

This chain uses TRBV10-1 with TRBJ1-2, with D maybe TRBD1 (5 bases). Germline CDR1 WNHNN, CDR2 SYGVQD (reference sequence). Trimming removed 3 bases from V and 2 bases from J, with 10 bases in between. This CDR3 is built from 14 residues. The chain's CDR3 is CASSESRANYGYTF. CDR3 nucleotides: TGCGCCAGCAGTGAAAGCAGGGCGAACTATGGCTACACCTTC.

The rearrangement links TRBV5-4 to TRBJ2-7; 10 bases are a match to TRBD2. The length of the CDR3 is 19 residues. J lost 0 bases, V lost 0 bases, and 12 bases had no gene match. Looked up from germline, CDR1 is SGHNT and CDR2 is YYREEE (reference sequence). CDR3: CASSLAPPGTSVFSYEQYV. DNA of the CDR3: TGTGCCAGCAGCTTGGCCCCACCCGGGACTAGCGTCTTCTCCTACGAGCAGTACGTC.

This chain links TRBV6-2 or TRBV6-3 with TRBJ2-4; tentatively, D is TRBD1 (6 bases). CDR3 length: 15 residues. Per the germline V gene, CDR1 is MNHEY and CDR2 is SVGEGT. Trimming shortened V by 0 bases and J by 3 bases, and 9 bases separated the two germline ends. This chain's CDR3 is CASSYSPGDKNIQYF. CDR3 nucleotide sequence: TGTGCCAGCAGTTACTCCCCAGGGGACAAAAACATTCAGTACTTC.

The chain carries TRBV2 and TRBJ1-2, with TRBD1 matching over 8 bases. Germline values: CDR1 SNHLY, CDR2 FYNNEI. This CDR3 has 15 residues. Germline trimming cut 6 bases from V and 1 base from J; bases unmatched to any gene: 7. CDR3 nucleotides: TGTGCCAGCAGACCGACAGGGGCAAGTAACTATGGCTACACCTTC. Translated: CASRPTGASNYGYTF.